This T cell receptor beta chain was profiled in a study of graft-versus-host responses after intestinal transplantation. On the study more broadly: Isolated intestinal, liver-intestinal, or multivisceral transplants were what recipients had.

Each mixed lymphocyte reaction held roughly 200,000 CFSE-labeled responders and roughly 200,000 irradiated violet-dye-labeled stimulators. Cell sorting after the reaction yielded proliferating CFSE-low CD3+CD4+ and CD3+CD8+ responders. Generated by immunoSEQ multiplex PCR, the TCRdb table keeps only in-frame clones and is missing some. The sample yields over 20,000 clones, 40% seen once. The germline V gene encodes CDR1 GTSNPN and CDR2 SVGIG (reference sequence). This CDR3 spans 15 amino acids. V trimming: 0 bases; J trimming: 9 bases; junction bases outside the gene matches: 5. The V gene is TRBV30, the J gene TRBJ1-6; 10 positions agree with TRBD1. This sample comprised alloreactive CD4+ T cells from a mixed lymphocyte reaction culture, obtained before intestinal transplant. The subset was: CFSE-low proliferating T cells sorted from roughly six-day pre-transplant mixed lymphocyte reaction (GvH or HvG direction). This TCR came from a human patient who received an intestinal transplant. The CDR3 coding sequence is TGTGCCTGGAGTGTACGGACAGGGGGTTCTTCACCCCTCCACTTT. Amino acid sequence: CAWSVRTGGSSPLHF.